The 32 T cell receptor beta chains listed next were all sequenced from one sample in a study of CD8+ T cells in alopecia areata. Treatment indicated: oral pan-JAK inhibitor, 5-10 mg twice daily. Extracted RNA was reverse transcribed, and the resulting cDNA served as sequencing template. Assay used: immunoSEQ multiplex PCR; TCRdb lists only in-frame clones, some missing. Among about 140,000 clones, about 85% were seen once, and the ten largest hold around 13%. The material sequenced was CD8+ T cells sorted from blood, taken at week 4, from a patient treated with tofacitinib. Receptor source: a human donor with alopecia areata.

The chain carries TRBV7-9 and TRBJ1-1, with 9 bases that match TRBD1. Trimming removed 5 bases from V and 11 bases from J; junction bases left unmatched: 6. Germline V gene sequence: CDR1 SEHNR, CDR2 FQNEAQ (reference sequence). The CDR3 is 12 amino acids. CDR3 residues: CASSRWDREAFF. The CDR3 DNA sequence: TGTGCCAGCAGCCGCTGGGACAGGGAGGCTTTCTTT.

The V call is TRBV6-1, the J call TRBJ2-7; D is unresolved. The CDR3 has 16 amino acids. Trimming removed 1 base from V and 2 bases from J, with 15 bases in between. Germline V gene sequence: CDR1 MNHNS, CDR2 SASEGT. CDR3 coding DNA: TGTGCCAGCAGTGAAGATGGCCAGTCACCTACCTACGAGCAGTACTTC. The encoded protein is CASSEDGQSPTYEQYF.

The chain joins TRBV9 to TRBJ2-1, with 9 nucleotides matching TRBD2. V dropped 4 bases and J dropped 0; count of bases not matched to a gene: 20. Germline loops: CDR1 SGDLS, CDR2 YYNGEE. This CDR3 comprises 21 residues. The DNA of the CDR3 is TGTGCCAGCAGCTACCCCATCAGGGCTACTAGCGGGTGGGCCTCCTACAATGAGCAGTTCTTC. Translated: CASSYPIRATSGWASYNEQFF.

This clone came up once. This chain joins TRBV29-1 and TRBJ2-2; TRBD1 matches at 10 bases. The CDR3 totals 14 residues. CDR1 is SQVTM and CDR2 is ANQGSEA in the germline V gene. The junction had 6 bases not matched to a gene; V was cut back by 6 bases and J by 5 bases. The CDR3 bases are TGCAGCGTCGGTGGACAGGGGGGTACCGGGGAGCTGTTTTTT. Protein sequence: CSVGGQGGTGELFF.

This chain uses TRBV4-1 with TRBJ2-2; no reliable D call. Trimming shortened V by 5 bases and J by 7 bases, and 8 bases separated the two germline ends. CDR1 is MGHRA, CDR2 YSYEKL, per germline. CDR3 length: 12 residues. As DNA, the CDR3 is TGCGCCAGCAGCACGGCCATCGGGGAGCTGTTTTTT. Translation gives CASSTAIGELFF.

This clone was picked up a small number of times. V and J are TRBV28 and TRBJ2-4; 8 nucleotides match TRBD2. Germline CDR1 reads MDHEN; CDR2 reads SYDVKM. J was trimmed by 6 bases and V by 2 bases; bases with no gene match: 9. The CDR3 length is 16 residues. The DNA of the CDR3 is TGTGCCAGCAGTTTAAGGAGTGGACTAGCTACAAACATTCAGTACTTC. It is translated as CASSLRSGLATNIQYF.

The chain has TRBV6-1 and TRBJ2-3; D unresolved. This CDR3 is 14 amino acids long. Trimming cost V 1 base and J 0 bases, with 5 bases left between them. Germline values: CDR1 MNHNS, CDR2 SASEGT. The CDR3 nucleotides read TGTGCCAGCAGTGAAGAGGTTAGCACAGATACGCAGTATTTT. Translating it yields CASSEEVSTDTQYF.

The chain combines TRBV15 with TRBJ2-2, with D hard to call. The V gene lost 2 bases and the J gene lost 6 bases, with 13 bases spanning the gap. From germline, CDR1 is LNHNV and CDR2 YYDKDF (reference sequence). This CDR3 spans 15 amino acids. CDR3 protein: CATSRQTSLPGELFF. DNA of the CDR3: TGTGCCACCAGCAGACAAACCAGTCTTCCCGGGGAGCTGTTTTTT.

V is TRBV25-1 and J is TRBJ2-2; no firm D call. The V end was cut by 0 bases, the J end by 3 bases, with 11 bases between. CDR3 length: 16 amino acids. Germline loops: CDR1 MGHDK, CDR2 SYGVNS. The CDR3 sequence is CASSEYNPIYTGELFF. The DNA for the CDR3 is TGTGCCAGCAGTGAATATAACCCTATTTACACCGGGGAGCTGTTTTTT.

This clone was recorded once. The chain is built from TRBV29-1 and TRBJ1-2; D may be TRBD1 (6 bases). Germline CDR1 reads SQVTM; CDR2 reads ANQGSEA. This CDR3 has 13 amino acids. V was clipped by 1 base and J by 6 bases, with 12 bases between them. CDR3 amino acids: CSVEGSGDDGYTF. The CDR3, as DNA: TGCAGCGTTGAAGGGTCAGGGGATGATGGCTACACCTTC.

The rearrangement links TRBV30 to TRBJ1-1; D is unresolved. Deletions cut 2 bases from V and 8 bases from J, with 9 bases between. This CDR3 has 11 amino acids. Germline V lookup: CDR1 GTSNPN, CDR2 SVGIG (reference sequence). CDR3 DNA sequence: TGTGCCTGGAGTCCGCAGGTAGAAGCTTTCTTT. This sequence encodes CAWSPQVEAFF.

The CDR3 DNA reads as TGTGCCAGCAGAGACAGGGTTACTGAAGCTTTCTTT. Its translation is CASRDRVTEAFF. This chain links TRBV6-5 with TRBJ1-1, with 7 positions matching TRBD1. V lost 6 bases and J lost 5; bases outside the gene matches: 3. Germline V gives CDR1 MNHEY, CDR2 SVGAGI. There are 12 residues in the CDR3.

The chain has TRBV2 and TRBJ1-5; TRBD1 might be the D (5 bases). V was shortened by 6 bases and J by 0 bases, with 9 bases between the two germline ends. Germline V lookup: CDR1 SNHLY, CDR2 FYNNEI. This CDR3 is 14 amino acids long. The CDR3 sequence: CASSPDSSNQPQHF. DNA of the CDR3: TGTGCCAGCAGCCCCGACAGTAGCAATCAGCCCCAGCATTTT.

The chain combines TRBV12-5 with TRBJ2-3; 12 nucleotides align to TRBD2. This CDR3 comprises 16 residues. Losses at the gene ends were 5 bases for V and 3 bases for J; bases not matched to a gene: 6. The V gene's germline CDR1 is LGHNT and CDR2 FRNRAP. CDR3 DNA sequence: TGTGCTAGTGGTCCGACTAGCGGGAGACTTACAGATACGCAGTATTTT. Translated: CASGPTSGRLTDTQYF.

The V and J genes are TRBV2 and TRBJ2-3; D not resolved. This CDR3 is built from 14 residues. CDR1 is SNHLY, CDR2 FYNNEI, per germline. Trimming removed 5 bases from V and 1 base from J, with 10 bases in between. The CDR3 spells CASSSVWGTDTQYF. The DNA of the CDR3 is TGTGCCAGCAGTAGCGTATGGGGCACAGATACGCAGTATTTT.

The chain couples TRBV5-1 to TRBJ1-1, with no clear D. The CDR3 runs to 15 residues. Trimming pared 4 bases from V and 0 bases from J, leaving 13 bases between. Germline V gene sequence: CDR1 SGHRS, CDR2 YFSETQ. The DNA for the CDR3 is TGCGCCAGCAGCCCTGGGCGGGCCATGAACACTGAAGCTTTCTTT. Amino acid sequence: CASSPGRAMNTEAFF.

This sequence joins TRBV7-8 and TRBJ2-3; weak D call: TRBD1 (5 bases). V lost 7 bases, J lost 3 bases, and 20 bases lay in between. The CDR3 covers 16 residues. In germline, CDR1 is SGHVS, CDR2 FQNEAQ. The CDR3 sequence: CASTLREAFGTDTQYF. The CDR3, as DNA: TGTGCCAGCACCCTCAGGGAAGCCTTCGGGACAGATACGCAGTATTTT. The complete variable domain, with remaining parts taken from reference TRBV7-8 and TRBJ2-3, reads GAGVSQSPRYKVAKRGQDVALRCDPISGHVSLFWYQQALGQGPEFLTYFQNEAQLDKSGLPSDRFFAERPEGSVSTLKIQRTQQEDSAVYLCASTLREAFGTDTQYFGPGTRLTVL.

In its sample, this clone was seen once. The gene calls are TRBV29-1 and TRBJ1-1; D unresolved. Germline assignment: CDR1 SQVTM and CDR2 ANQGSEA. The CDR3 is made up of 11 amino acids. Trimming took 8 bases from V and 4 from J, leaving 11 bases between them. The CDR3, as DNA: TGCAGCTCCGAGGTGGGCACTGAAGCTTTCTTT. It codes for CSSEVGTEAFF.

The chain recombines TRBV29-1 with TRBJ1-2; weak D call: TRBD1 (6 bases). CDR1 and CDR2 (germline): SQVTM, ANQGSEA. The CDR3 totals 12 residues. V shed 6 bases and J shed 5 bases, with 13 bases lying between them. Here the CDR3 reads CSVPKGEYGYTF. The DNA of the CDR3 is TGCAGCGTCCCCAAGGGGGAATATGGCTACACCTTC.

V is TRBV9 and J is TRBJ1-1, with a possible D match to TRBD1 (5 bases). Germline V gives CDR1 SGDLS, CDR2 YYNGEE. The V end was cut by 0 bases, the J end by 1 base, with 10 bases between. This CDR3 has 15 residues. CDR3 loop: CASSVVGGTNTEAFF. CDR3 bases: TGTGCCAGCAGCGTAGTTGGGGGGACGAACACTGAAGCTTTCTTT.

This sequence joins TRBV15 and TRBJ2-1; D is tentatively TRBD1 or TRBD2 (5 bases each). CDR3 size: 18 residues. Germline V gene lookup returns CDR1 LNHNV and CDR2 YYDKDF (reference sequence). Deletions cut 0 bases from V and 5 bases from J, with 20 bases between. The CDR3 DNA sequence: TGTGCCACCAGCAGAGATCGAATAGGGACCATCCGCCACAATGAGCAGTTCTTC. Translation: CATSRDRIGTIRHNEQFF. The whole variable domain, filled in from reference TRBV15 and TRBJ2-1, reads DAMVIQNPRYQVTQFGKPVTLSCSQTLNHNVMYWYQQKSSQAPKLLFHYYDKDFNNEADTPDNFQSRRPNTSFCFLDIRSPGLGDTAMYLCATSRDRIGTIRHNEQFFGPGTRLTVL.

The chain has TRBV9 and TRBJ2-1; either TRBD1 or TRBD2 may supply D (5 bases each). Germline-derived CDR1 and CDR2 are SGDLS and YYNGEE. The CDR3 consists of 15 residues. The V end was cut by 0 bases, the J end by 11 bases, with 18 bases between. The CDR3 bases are TGTGCCAGCAGCGTAGGACGTGGGGACGTGCAGCAGCAGTTCTTC. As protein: CASSVGRGDVQQQFF.

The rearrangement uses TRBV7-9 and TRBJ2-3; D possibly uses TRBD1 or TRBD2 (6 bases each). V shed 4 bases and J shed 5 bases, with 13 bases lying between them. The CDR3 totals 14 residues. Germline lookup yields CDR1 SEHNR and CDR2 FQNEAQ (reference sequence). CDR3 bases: TGTGCCAGCAGCTCGTCGGGGGCATTAGATACGCAGTATTTT. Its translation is CASSSSGALDTQYF.

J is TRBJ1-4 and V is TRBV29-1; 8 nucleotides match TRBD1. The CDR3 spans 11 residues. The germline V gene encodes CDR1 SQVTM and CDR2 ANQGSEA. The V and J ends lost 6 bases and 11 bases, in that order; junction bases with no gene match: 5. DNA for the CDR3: TGCAGCGTCACGACAGGGGACAAACTGTTTTTT. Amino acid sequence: CSVTTGDKLFF. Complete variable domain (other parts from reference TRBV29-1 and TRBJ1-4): SAVISQKPSRDICQRGTSLTIQCQVDSQVTMMFWYRQQPGQSLTLIATANQGSEATYESGFVIDKFPISRPNLTFSTLTVSNMSPEDSSIYLCSVTTGDKLFFGSGTQLSVL.

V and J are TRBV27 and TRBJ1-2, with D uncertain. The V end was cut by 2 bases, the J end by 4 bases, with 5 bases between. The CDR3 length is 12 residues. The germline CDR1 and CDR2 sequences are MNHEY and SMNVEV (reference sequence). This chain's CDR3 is CASSLMGYGYTF. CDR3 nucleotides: TGTGCCAGCAGTTTAATGGGCTATGGCTACACCTTC.

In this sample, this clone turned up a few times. CDR3 nucleotides: TGCAGCGTTGAAGGTTTTAGCGGGGCCCGCACAGATACGCAGTATTTT. It codes for CSVEGFSGARTDTQYF. The chain uses TRBV29-1 and TRBJ2-3, with 8 bases identical to TRBD2. The CDR3 is 16 residues long. CDR1 is SQVTM and CDR2 is ANQGSEA in the germline V gene. The V gene end was trimmed by 1 base and the J gene end by 1 base; junction bases not matched to a gene: 7.

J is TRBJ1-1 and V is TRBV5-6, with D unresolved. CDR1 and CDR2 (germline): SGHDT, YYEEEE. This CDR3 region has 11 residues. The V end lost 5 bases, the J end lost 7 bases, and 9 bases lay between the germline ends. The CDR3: CASSSLGEAFF. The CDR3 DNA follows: TGTGCCAGCAGTTCCCTCGGTGAAGCTTTCTTT.

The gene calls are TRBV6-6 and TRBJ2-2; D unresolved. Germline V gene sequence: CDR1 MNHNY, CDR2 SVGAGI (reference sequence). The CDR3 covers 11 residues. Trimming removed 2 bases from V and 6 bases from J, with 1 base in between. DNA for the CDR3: TGTGCCAGCAGTTACCCCGGGGAGCTGTTTTTT. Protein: CASSYPGELFF.

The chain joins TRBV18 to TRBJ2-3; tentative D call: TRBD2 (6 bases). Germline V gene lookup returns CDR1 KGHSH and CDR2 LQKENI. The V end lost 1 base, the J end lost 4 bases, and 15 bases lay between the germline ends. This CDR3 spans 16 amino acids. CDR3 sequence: CASSPLAARESDTQYF. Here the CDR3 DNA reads TGTGCCAGCTCACCACTGGCAGCCCGGGAGTCAGATACGCAGTATTTT.

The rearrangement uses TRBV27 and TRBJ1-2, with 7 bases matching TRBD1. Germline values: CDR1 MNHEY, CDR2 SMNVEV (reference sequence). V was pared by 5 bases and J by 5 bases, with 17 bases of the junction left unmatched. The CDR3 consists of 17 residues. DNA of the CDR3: TGTGCCAGCAGTCCCCAATCCGGGACAGAAACCGATTATGGCTACACCTTC. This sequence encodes CASSPQSGTETDYGYTF.

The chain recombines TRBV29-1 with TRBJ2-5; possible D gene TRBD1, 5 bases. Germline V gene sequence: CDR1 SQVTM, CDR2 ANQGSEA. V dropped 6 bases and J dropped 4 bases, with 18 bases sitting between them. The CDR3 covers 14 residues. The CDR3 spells CSVTWARVGETQYF. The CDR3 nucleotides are TGCAGCGTCACGTGGGCCAGGGTGGGAGAGACCCAGTACTTC.

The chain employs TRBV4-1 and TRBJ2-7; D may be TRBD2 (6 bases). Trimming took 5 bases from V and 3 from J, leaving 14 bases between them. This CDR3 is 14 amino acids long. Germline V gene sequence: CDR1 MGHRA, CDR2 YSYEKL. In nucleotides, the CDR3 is TGCGCCAGCAGCGCCCGGGACTTGGACTACGAGCAGTACTTC. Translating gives CASSARDLDYEQYF.